This T cell receptor (beta chain) was observed in a study of T cell repertoires in cytomegalovirus infection. A single record per CDR3 protein comes from TCRdb applying MiXCR to the reads. The repertoire consists of 90,000 to 110,000 distinct CDR3 sequences, with around 28% occurring once and the leading ten covering around 80%. V shed 2 bases and J shed 2 bases, with 7 bases lying between them. Germline CDR1 and CDR2: LNHNV and YYDKDF (reference sequence). CDR3 size: 14 residues. Comments on this clonotype: Its antigen remains unidentified.

The source material was CD8+ T cells from cultured PBMCs, sampled from culture after CMV antigen stimulation. This sequence was found in a human donor in good health (CMV status not recorded). Some clones in this sample may be carry-over from other donors' samples. The V call is TRBV15, the J call TRBJ1-5; D gene unclear. CDR3 sequence (DNA): TGTGCCACCAGCAGACAGGATGGCAATCAGCCCCAGCATTTT. Translated, it gives CATSRQDGNQPQHF. The entire variable domain, with the rest obtained from reference TRBV15 and TRBJ1-5, is as follows: DAMVIQNPRYQVTQFGKPVTLSCSQTLNHNVMYWYQQKSSQAPKLLFHYYDKDFNNEADTPDNFQSRRPNTSFCFLDIRSPGLGDTAMYLCATSRQDGNQPQHFGDGTRLSIL.